The clone carrying this T cell receptor beta chain was found many times. TCRdb reanalysed the reads using MiXCR and keeps one entry per CDR3 protein. Among almost 550,000 distinct CDR3 sequences listed, more than 15% were seen once. This specimen belongs to a study of T cell repertoires in cytomegalovirus infection. Study-level information: Public TCR beta signatures indicated both CMV infection and matching HLA type.

The J segment lost 0 bases and the V segment lost 5 bases, leaving 12 bases of the junction unmatched. Germline V gene sequence: CDR1 SGHVS, CDR2 FQNEAQ. This CDR3 has 17 amino acids. The sequence was obtained from a human donor in good health (CMV status not recorded). Some clones in this sample may be carry-over from other donors' samples. What was sequenced was CD8+ T cells from PBMCs. The J gene is TRBJ1-1, the V gene TRBV7-8; 7 nucleotides match TRBD1. CDR3 in amino acids: CASSQYRTGGVNTEAFF. The DNA for the CDR3 is TGTGCCAGCAGCCAATACCGGACAGGAGGGGTGAACACTGAAGCTTTCTTT. Looking up the rest from reference TRBV7-8 and TRBJ1-1 gives the full variable domain: GAGVSQSPRYKVAKRGQDVALRCDPISGHVSLFWYQQALGQGPEFLTYFQNEAQLDKSGLPSDRFFAERPEGSVSTLKIQRTQQEDSAVYLCASSQYRTGGVNTEAFFGQGTRLTVV.